A selection of T cell receptor beta chains follows, all from one sample in a study of T cell responses to AZD1222 COVID-19 vaccine. Method: immunoSEQ multiplex PCR; TCRdb's copy keeps in-frame clones and lacks some. Here the sample spans about 97,000 clones, around 89% being singletons. Material: peripheral blood, obtained on day 0 of AZD1222 vaccination. These receptors were obtained from an adult in good health. The CDR3 runs from the conserved cysteine through the conserved F or W. Each record gives: D gene, J gene, CDR3 length, V gene, clone size, CDR3 protein, CDR3 DNA. The D gene is left open where the match is weak. A row's size may be missing; if present it is once, few, many or a size class.

. | TRBJ2-7 | 16 | TRBV18 | . | CASSPSPRDLGNEQYF | TGTGCCAGCTCACCGAGCCCACGGGACCTGGGGAACGAGCAGTACTTC
. | TRBJ1-4 | 14 | TRBV5-1 | once | CASSLGGANEKLFF | TGCGCCAGCAGCTTGGGTGGAGCTAATGAAAAACTGTTTTTT
TRBD1 | TRBJ1-2 | 15 | TRBV6-6 | . | CASSYSWDRGDGYTF | TGTGCCAGCAGTTACTCATGGGACAGGGGAGATGGCTACACCTTC
TRBD1 | TRBJ1-5 | 16 | TRBV6-6 | . | CASSPSRGRPNQPQHF | TGTGCCAGCAGTCCTTCCAGGGGGCGGCCCAATCAGCCCCAGCATTTT
. | TRBJ2-1 | 13 | TRBV3-1/TRBV3-2 | . | CASSQDLGGEQFF | TGTGCCAGCAGCCAAGATCTGGGTGGGGAGCAGTTCTTC
. | TRBJ1-2 | 14 | TRBV13 | few | CASTSGARSYGYTF | TGTGCCAGCACCTCAGGGGCGAGGAGCTATGGCTACACCTTC
. | TRBJ2-3 | 14 | TRBV6-4 | . | CASTRLLGTDTQYF | TGTGCCAGCACCAGACTCCTGGGCACAGATACGCAGTATTTT
. | TRBJ1-2 | 16 | TRBV28 | . | CASSFVGLNGFYGYTF | TGTGCCAGCAGTTTTGTGGGACTCAACGGCTTCTATGGCTACACCTTC
. | TRBJ2-7 | 14 | TRBV6-6 | . | CASSPGGVPYEQYF | TGTGCCAGCAGTCCAGGAGGGGTGCCCTACGAGCAGTACTTC
TRBD1 | TRBJ1-1 | 16 | TRBV28 | . | CASSNSGQGMNTEAFF | TGTGCCAGCAGTAACTCGGGACAGGGGATGAACACTGAAGCTTTCTTT
TRBD2 | TRBJ2-5 | 13 | TRBV3-1/TRBV3-2 | . | CASSARGGETQYF | TGTGCCAGCAGCGCACGGGGGGGAGAGACCCAGTACTTC
. | TRBJ2-1 | 13 | TRBV20-1 | . | CSASTQGRGEQFF | TGCAGTGCTAGTACGCAGGGACGCGGTGAGCAGTTCTTC
TRBD2 | TRBJ2-7 | 13 | TRBV12-3/TRBV12-4 | . | CASSLGGSDEQYF | TGTGCCAGCAGTTTAGGCGGGAGCGACGAGCAGTACTTC
TRBD2 | TRBJ2-5 | 15 | TRBV7-8 | . | CASDRTSGTQETQYF | TGTGCCAGCGACAGGACTAGCGGGACCCAAGAGACCCAGTACTTC
. | TRBJ2-7 | 17 | TRBV21-1 | . | CASSKAENRGRGHEQYF | TGTGCCAGCAGCAAAGCGGAGAACAGGGGGCGCGGACACGAGCAGTACTTC
. | TRBJ1-1 | 15 | TRBV27 | . | CASSPPGRGSTEAFF | TGTGCCAGCAGCCCCCCCGGGAGGGGGAGCACTGAAGCTTTCTTT
TRBD1 | TRBJ1-4 | 16 | TRBV7-2 | . | CASSFKGTGGGEKLFF | TGTGCCAGCAGCTTCAAAGGGACAGGGGGTGGGGAAAAACTGTTTTTT
. | TRBJ1-5 | 14 | TRBV19 | once | CASSIWGANQPQHF | TGTGCCAGTAGTATATGGGGAGCTAATCAGCCCCAGCATTTT
TRBD2 | TRBJ2-2 | 18 | TRBV10-2 | . | CASSEIGLAGGPFGELFF | TGCGCCAGCAGTGAGATAGGACTAGCGGGAGGGCCGTTCGGGGAGCTGTTTTTT
. | TRBJ2-2 | 15 | TRBV19 | . | CASSNPYLNTGELFF | TGTGCCAGTAGTAACCCCTACTTGAACACCGGGGAGCTGTTTTTT
TRBD2 | TRBJ2-1 | 15 | TRBV15 | . | CATSRDFGTSNEQFF | TGTGCCACCAGCAGAGATTTTGGGACTAGCAATGAGCAGTTCTTC
TRBD1 | TRBJ1-1 | 14 | TRBV6-5 | . | CASSNRQGDTEAFF | TGTGCCAGCAGTAACCGACAGGGGGACACTGAAGCTTTCTTT
. | TRBJ1-1 | 10 | TRBV28 | . | CASSSLWAFF | TGTGCCAGCAGTTCCCTCTGGGCTTTCTTT
. | TRBJ2-7 | 15 | TRBV7-2 | . | CASSFYGGPSYEQYF | TGTGCCAGCAGCTTCTACGGGGGACCCTCCTACGAGCAGTACTTC
. | TRBJ2-1 | 15 | TRBV15 | . | CATSRDRGSYNEQFF | TGTGCCACCAGCAGAGATAGGGGTTCCTACAATGAGCAGTTCTTC
TRBD2 | TRBJ2-7 | 13 | TRBV6-5 | few | CASSTLAGGQQYF | TGTGCCAGCAGCACCCTGGCGGGAGGCCAGCAGTACTTC
. | TRBJ1-6 | 14 | TRBV6-1 | . | CASSFTGNNSPLHF | TGTGCCAGCAGTTTCACGGGGAACAATTCACCCCTCCACTTT